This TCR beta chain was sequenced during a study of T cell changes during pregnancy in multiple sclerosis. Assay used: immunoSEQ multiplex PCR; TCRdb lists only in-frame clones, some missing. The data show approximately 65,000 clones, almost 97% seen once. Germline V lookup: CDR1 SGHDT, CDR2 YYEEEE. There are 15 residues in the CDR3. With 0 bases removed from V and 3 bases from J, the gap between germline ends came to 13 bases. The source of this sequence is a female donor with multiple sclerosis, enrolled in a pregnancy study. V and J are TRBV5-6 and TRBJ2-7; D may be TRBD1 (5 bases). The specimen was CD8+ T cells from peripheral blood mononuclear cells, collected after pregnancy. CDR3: CASSLATGLLYEQYF. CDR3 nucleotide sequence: TGTGCCAGCAGCTTGGCTACAGGCCTGCTCTACGAGCAGTACTTC.